This is a list of T cell receptor beta chains from one sample in a study of shared clonotypes between healthy human individuals. Measured with immunoSEQ multiplex PCR; TCRdb has only the in-frame clones, and not every one. The sample lists over 75,000 clones, approximately 63% occurring once. Material: memory CD8+ T cells sorted from blood. Receptors were obtained from a man aged 25 to 45 in good health. CDR3s include the opening cysteine and the closing phenylalanine or tryptophan. A D gene is named only where the DNA matches it firmly. For some rows the clone size is stated as once, few or many, or as a class when expanded; others skip it.

v_gene,j_gene,d_gene,abundance,CDR3nt,CDR3aa
TRBV5-5,TRBJ2-7,NA,NA,TGTGCCAGCAGCTTTGAAGGGAGGGGGACCGACGAGCAGTACTTC,CASSFEGRGTDEQYF
TRBV28,TRBJ2-3,TRBD2,few,TGTGCCAGCAGTACCGGGGGGGCTAGCGGGAGGTCAAATACGCAGTATTTT,CASSTGGASGRSNTQYF
TRBV11-1,TRBJ1-2,NA,NA,TGTGCCAGCAGCCGGGACACCACTAACTATGGCTACACCTTC,CASSRDTTNYGYTF
TRBV30,TRBJ1-5,NA,few,TGTGCTTGGAGAAAAGGGGGGGACAATCAGCCCCAGCATTTT,CAWRKGGDNQPQHF
TRBV28,TRBJ1-2,TRBD1,NA,TGTGCCAGCAGTACGACAGGGGATGGCTACACCTTC,CASSTTGDGYTF
TRBV6-4,TRBJ2-1,NA,NA,TGTGCCAGCAGTGACTCAGCGGGCTATGAGCAGTTCTTC,CASSDSAGYEQFF
TRBV27,TRBJ1-2,NA,NA,TGTGCCAGCAGTCCGGGGGCTAGCTATGGCTACACCTTC,CASSPGASYGYTF
TRBV5-1,TRBJ1-1,NA,NA,TGCGCCAGCAGCTTGGAAGGGTCGGACACTGAAGCTTTCTTT,CASSLEGSDTEAFF
TRBV19,TRBJ2-7,NA,NA,TGTGCCAGTAGTATTTCGGGATATGTCTACGAGCAGTACTTC,CASSISGYVYEQYF
TRBV5-6,TRBJ2-2,NA,NA,TGTGCCAGCAGCTTGGGCACCACCGGGGAGCTGTTTTTT,CASSLGTTGELFF
TRBV6-5,TRBJ2-7,TRBD2,NA,TGTGCCAGCAGTTACAAGACTAGCGGCTACGAGCAGTACTTC,CASSYKTSGYEQYF
TRBV6-1,TRBJ2-7,NA,NA,TGTGCCAGCAGTGAAATTCAGAGCTTATGGTACGAGCAGTACTTC,CASSEIQSLWYEQYF
TRBV10-3,TRBJ2-2,TRBD1,NA,TGTGCCATCAGTGAAGACAGGGGTGCCGGGGAGCTGTTTTTT,CAISEDRGAGELFF
TRBV10-2,TRBJ2-7,NA,NA,TGCGCCAGCAGTGAGGAACAACCCGGGAGTTCCTACGAGCAGTACTTC,CASSEEQPGSSYEQYF
TRBV11-2,TRBJ2-7,NA,NA,TGTGCCAGCAGCTTAGGGGCATATTACGAGCAGTACTTC,CASSLGAYYEQYF
TRBV28,TRBJ2-2,NA,NA,TGTGCCAGCAGTCTATTAACCGGGGAGCTGTTTTTT,CASSLLTGELFF
TRBV15,TRBJ1-1,TRBD1,NA,TGTGCCACCAGCAGAGTGACAGGGGAGAACACTGAAGCTTTCTTT,CATSRVTGENTEAFF
TRBV7-2,TRBJ2-7,NA,NA,TGTGCCAGCAACGTTGGAGGGGGCTTTTACGAGCAGTACTTC,CASNVGGGFYEQYF
TRBV6-1,TRBJ2-1,TRBD2,few,TGTGCCAGCAGTGAATTGGGACTAGCGGGAGCCAATGAGCAGTTCTTC,CASSELGLAGANEQFF
TRBV28,TRBJ1-2,TRBD1,NA,TGTGCCACCCGAGTACAGGGGTACCGTGGCTACACCTTC,CATRVQGYRGYTF
TRBV6-5,TRBJ2-7,NA,NA,TGTGCCAGCAATGAACAGGGAAGCGAGCAGTACTTC,CASNEQGSEQYF
TRBV30,TRBJ1-2,NA,NA,TGTGCCTGGAGTGAAGGCAGGGCTTATGGCTACACCTTC,CAWSEGRAYGYTF
TRBV6-4,TRBJ2-7,TRBD2,medium-sized,TGTGCCAGCAGTGACTCGACTAGCGGGAGGGCCTACGAGCAGTACTTC,CASSDSTSGRAYEQYF
TRBV28,TRBJ1-5,NA,NA,TGTGCCAGCAGTCCGACAGAGCTCTATAATCAGCCCCAGCATTTT,CASSPTELYNQPQHF
TRBV7-8,TRBJ1-1,NA,many,TGTGCCAGCAGCTTAGAGGAGGGGTGGGCTGAAGCTTTCTTT,CASSLEEGWAEAFF
TRBV6-5,TRBJ1-1,TRBD1,NA,TGTGCCAGCAGGAGGACAGGGGCTGAAGCTTTCTTT,CASRRTGAEAFF
TRBV12-5,TRBJ2-3,TRBD1,many,TGTGCTGGATCGCTGGGACAGTTCCCAGATACGCAGTATTTT,CAGSLGQFPDTQYF
TRBV29-1,TRBJ2-7,TRBD1,NA,TGCAGCGTCGTGGGACAGTCGGTCTACGAGCAGTACTTC,CSVVGQSVYEQYF
TRBV7-2,TRBJ2-7,NA,NA,TGTGCCAGCAGCACCGACTCCTACGAGCAGTACTTC,CASSTDSYEQYF
TRBV10-3,TRBJ1-2,TRBD1,NA,TGTGCCATCAGAACACAGGGGGCGGATGGCTACACCTTC,CAIRTQGADGYTF
TRBV2,TRBJ2-7,NA,NA,TGTGCCAGCAGCCCCACCTACGAGCAGTACTTC,CASSPTYEQYF
TRBV27,TRBJ2-2,NA,NA,TGTGCCAGCAGCAAGACCGGGGAGCTGTTTTTT,CASSKTGELFF
TRBV4-3,TRBJ2-7,NA,NA,TGCGCCAGCAGCCAAGATCGGGGGCACGAGCAGTACTTC,CASSQDRGHEQYF
TRBV11-1,TRBJ2-3,TRBD1,NA,TGTGCCAGCAGCCCCACTTCACAGGGGGCGTCAGATACGCAGTATTTT,CASSPTSQGASDTQYF
TRBV4-2,TRBJ2-7,TRBD2,NA,TGTGCCAGCAGCTTAGTAGGGACTACAGCCTACGAGCAGTACTTC,CASSLVGTTAYEQYF
TRBV4-1,TRBJ1-2,NA,many,TGCGCCAGCAGCCAAGTTTACGGGGGCTACACCTTC,CASSQVYGGYTF
TRBV7-9,TRBJ2-7,TRBD2,NA,TGTGCCAGCAGCCCGAACTGGGAGGGCCACTACGAGCAGTACTTC,CASSPNWEGHYEQYF
TRBV29-1,TRBJ2-1,NA,NA,TGCAGCGTTGGGCAGTCCTCCTACAATGAGCAGTTCTTC,CSVGQSSYNEQFF
TRBV29-1,TRBJ2-2,NA,NA,TGCAGCGTGGCGGTCCAGGGCGCCGGCTTCACCGGGGAGCTGTTTTTT,CSVAVQGAGFTGELFF
TRBV6-1,TRBJ2-3,TRBD2,NA,TGTGCCAGCAGTGAAGGTCGGTGGCTAGCGGGAGGAGATACGCAGTATTTT,CASSEGRWLAGGDTQYF
TRBV18,TRBJ1-1,NA,few,TGTGCCAGCTCACCCCCTTCCCAGAGAGCGAACACTGAAGCTTTCTTT,CASSPPSQRANTEAFF
TRBV5-4,TRBJ2-1,NA,NA,TGTGCCAGCAGCTCAGAAGACAATGAGCAGTTCTTC,CASSSEDNEQFF
TRBV28,TRBJ2-7,TRBD2,NA,TGTGCCAGCAGTCAAACCCGGCGACTAGCGGGAGCGGGTGAGCAGTACTTC,CASSQTRRLAGAGEQYF
TRBV6-6,TRBJ2-3,NA,NA,TGTGCCAGCAGCCGAACAGATACGCAGTATTTT,CASSRTDTQYF
TRBV28,TRBJ1-5,NA,NA,TGTGCCAGCAGTTTACGACATTTTAGTCAGCCCCAGCATTTT,CASSLRHFSQPQHF